The next 5 T cell receptor beta chains were all read from a single sample in a study of blood T cell repertoires in COVID-19. The assay was immunoSEQ multiplex PCR, and TCRdb's table has in-frame clones only and misses some. The sample lists a few hundred thousand clones; 80% to 90% were seen once. Sequencing was carried out using PBMCs or T cells enriched from blood (not recorded which). The receptors originated from a woman aged 45-65 years who had recovered from COVID-19.

The rearrangement joins TRBV2 to TRBJ1-6; D uncertain. The CDR3 length is 11 residues. The germline CDR1 and CDR2 sequences are SNHLY and FYNNEI. Trimming took 8 bases from V and 10 from J, leaving 9 bases between them. Here the CDR3 DNA reads TGTGCCAGCGGCATCCTGTCACCCCTCCACTTT. Its protein product is CASGILSPLHF. Based on the CDR3 plus reference TRBV2 and TRBJ1-6, the full variable domain is EPEVTQTPSHQVTQMGQEVILRCVPISNHLYFYWYRQILGQKVEFLVSFYNNEISEKSEIFDDQFSVERPDGSNFTLKIRSTKLEDSAMYFCASGILSPLHFGNGTRLTVT.

This chain links TRBV19 with TRBJ2-7; TRBD2 matches 14 bases. The CDR3 is 16 residues long. The germline gives CDR1 LNHDA, CDR2 SQIVND (reference sequence). After removal of 1 base from V and 9 bases from J, the junction contained 8 bases not matched to a gene. This CDR3 is CASSIAGTSGSLRQYF. CDR3 coding DNA: TGTGCCAGTAGTATAGCAGGGACTAGCGGGAGTCTCCGGCAGTACTTC. Full variable domain (missing parts from reference TRBV19 and TRBJ2-7): DGGITQSPKYLFRKEGQNVTLSCEQNLNHDAMYWYRQDPGQGLRLIYYSQIVNDFQKGDIAEGYSVSREKKESFPLTVTSAQKNPTAFYLCASSIAGTSGSLRQYFGPGTRLTVT.

V gene TRBV7-8 combines with J gene TRBJ1-1; maybe TRBD1 (6 bases). Germline CDR1 reads SGHVS; CDR2 reads FQNEAQ. V was pared by 5 bases and J by 1 base, with 14 bases between. CDR3 size: 15 residues. CDR3 bases: TGTGCCAGCAGCCCCTCGGGACACCAGAACACTGAAGCTTTCTTT. It encodes CASSPSGHQNTEAFF. Full variable domain (rest looked up from reference TRBV7-8 and TRBJ1-1): GAGVSQSPRYKVAKRGQDVALRCDPISGHVSLFWYQQALGQGPEFLTYFQNEAQLDKSGLPSDRFFAERPEGSVSTLKIQRTQQEDSAVYLCASSPSGHQNTEAFFGQGTRLTVV.

This rearrangement joins TRBV15 to TRBJ1-1; 7 bases agree with TRBD1. This CDR3 contains 14 residues. The V gene's germline CDR1 is LNHNV and CDR2 YYDKDF (reference sequence). The V and J ends lost 3 bases and 3 bases, in that order; junction bases with no gene match: 4. The CDR3 here is CATSRAQGDTEAFF. CDR3 in DNA: TGTGCCACCAGCAGGGCGCAGGGGGACACTGAAGCTTTCTTT.

This chain links TRBV6-4 with TRBJ2-5, with a tentative D call TRBD2 (6 bases). V shed 3 bases and J shed 5 bases, with 16 bases lying between them. This CDR3 is 15 amino acids long. The V gene's germline CDR1 is MRHNA and CDR2 SNTAGT. This CDR3 reads CASSEEARGYETQYF. The CDR3 DNA follows: TGTGCCAGCAGTGAAGAGGCTCGGGGGTATGAGACCCAGTACTTC.